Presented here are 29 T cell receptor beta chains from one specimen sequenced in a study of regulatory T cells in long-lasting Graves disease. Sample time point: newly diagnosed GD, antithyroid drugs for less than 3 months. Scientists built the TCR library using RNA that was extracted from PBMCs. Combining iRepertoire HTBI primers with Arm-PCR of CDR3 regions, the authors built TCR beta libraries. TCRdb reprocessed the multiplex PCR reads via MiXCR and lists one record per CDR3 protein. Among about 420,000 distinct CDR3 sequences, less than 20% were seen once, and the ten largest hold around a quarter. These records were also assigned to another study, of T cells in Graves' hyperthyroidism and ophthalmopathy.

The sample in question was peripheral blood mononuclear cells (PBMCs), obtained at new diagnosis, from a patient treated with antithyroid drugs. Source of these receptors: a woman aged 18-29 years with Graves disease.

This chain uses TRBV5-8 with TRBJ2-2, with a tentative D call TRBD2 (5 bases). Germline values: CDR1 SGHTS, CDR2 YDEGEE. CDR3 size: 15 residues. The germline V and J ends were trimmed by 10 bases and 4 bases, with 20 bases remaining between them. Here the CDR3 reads CACQLLVGVTGELFF. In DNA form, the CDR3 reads TGTGCCTGCCAGCTGCTAGTGGGAGTCACCGGGGAGCTGTTTTTT.

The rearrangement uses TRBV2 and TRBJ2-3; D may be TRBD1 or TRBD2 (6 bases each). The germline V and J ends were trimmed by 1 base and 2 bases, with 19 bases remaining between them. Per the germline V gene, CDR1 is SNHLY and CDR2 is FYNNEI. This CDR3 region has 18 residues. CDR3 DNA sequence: TGTGCCAGCAGTGAAGGTCGGGGGCAGGGAAAATTCACAGATACGCAGTATTTT. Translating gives CASSEGRGQGKFTDTQYF. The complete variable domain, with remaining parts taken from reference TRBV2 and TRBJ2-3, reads EPEVTQTPSHQVTQMGQEVILRCVPISNHLYFYWYRQILGQKVEFLVSFYNNEISEKSEIFDDQFSVERPDGSNFTLKIRSTKLEDSAMYFCASSEGRGQGKFTDTQYFGPGTRLTVL.

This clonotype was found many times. Here the CDR3 DNA reads TGTGCCAGCAGTTACCCCTTCGGGACCGAAAACAATGAGCAGTTCTTC. It yields the protein CASSYPFGTENNEQFF. V and J are TRBV6-8 and TRBJ2-1; D possibly uses TRBD1 or TRBD2 (5 bases each). The CDR3 totals 16 residues. CDR1 is MNHGY and CDR2 is SAAAGT in the germline V gene. Trimming pared 2 bases from V and 5 bases from J, leaving 16 bases between.

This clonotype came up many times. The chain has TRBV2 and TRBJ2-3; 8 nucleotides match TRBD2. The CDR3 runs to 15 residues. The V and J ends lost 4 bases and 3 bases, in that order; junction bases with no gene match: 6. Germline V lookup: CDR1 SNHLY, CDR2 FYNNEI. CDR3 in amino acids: CASSAREGGTDTQYF. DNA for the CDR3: TGTGCCAGCAGTGCCCGGGAGGGGGGTACAGATACGCAGTATTTT.

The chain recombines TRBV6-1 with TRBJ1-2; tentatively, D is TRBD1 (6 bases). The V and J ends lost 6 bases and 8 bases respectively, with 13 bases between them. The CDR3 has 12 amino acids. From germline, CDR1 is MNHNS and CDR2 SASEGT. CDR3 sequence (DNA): TGTGCCAGCAGACCTTCGGACAGCGGCTACACCTTC. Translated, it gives CASRPSDSGYTF.

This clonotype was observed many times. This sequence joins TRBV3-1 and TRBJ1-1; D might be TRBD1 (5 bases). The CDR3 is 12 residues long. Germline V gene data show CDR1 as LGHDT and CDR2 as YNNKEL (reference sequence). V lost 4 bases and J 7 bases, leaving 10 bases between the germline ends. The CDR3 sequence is CASSRGTGEAFF. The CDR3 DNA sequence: TGTGCCAGCAGCCGAGGGACGGGTGAAGCTTTCTTT.

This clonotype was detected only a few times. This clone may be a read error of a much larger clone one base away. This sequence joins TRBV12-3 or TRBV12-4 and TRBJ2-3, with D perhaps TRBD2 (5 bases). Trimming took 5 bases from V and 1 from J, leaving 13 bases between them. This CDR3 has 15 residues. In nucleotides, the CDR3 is TGTGCCAGCAGTCCTTATCGGGGAGGCACAGATACGCAGTATTTT. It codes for CASSPYRGGTDTQYF.

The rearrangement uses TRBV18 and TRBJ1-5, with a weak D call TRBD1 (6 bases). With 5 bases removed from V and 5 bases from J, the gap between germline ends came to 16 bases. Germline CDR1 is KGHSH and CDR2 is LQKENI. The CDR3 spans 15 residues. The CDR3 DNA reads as TGTGCCAGCTCAGTACGGGACATTCCTTATCAGCCCCAGCATTTT. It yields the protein CASSVRDIPYQPQHF. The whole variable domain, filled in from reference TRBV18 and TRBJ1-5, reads NAGVMQNPRHLVRRRGQEARLRCSPMKGHSHVYWYRQLPEEGLKFMVYLQKENIIDESGMPKERFSAEFPKEGPSILRIQQVVRGDSAAYFCASSVRDIPYQPQHFGDGTRLSIL.

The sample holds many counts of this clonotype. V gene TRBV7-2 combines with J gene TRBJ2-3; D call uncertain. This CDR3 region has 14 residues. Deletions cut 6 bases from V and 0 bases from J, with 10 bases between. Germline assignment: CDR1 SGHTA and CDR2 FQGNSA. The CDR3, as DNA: TGTGCCAGCAGGCCAGCGCCAAGCACAGATACGCAGTATTTT. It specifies CASRPAPSTDTQYF.

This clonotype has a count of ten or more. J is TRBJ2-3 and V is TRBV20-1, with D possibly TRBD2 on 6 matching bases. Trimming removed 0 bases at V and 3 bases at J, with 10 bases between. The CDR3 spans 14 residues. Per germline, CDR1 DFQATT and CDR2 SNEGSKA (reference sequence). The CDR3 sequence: CSAREPGSTDTQYF. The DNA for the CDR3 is TGCAGTGCTAGAGAGCCCGGGAGTACAGATACGCAGTATTTT.

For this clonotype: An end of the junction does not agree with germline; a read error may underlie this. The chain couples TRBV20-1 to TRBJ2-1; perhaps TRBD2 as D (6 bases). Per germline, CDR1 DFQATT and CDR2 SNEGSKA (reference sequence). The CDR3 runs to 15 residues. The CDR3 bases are TGCAGTGCTGTCTCGGGTAGCGGAACGTACAATGGGCAGTTCTTC. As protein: CSAVSGSGTYNGQFF.

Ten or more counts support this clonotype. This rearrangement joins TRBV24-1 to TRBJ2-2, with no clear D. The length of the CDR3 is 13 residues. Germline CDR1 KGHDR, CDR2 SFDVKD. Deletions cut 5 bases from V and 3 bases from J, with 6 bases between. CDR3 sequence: CATSGLYTGELFF. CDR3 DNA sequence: TGTGCCACCAGTGGGCTATACACCGGGGAGCTGTTTTTT.

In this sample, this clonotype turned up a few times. CDR3 DNA: TGTGCCAGCAGCATTGGGACAGATCACGAGCAGTACTTC. This sequence encodes CASSIGTDHEQYF. This chain joins TRBV11-2 and TRBJ2-7; 7 bases match TRBD1. After removal of 5 bases from V and 5 bases from J, the junction contained 6 bases not matched to a gene. The CDR3 consists of 13 residues. Per the germline V gene, CDR1 is SGHAT and CDR2 is FQNNGV.

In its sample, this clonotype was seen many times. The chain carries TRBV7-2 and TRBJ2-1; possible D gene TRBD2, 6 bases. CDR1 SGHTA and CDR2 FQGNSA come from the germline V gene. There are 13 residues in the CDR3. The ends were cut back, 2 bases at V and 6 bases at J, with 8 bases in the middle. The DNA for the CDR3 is TGTGCCAGCAGCTTAACTAGCTTCAATGAGCAGTTCTTC. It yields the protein CASSLTSFNEQFF. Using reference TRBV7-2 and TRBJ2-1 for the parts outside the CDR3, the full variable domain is GAGVSQSPSNKVTEKGKDVELRCDPISGHTALYWYRQSLGQGLEFLIYFQGNSAPDKSGLPSDRFSAERTGGSVSTLTIQRTQQEDSAVYLCASSLTSFNEQFFGPGTRLTVL.

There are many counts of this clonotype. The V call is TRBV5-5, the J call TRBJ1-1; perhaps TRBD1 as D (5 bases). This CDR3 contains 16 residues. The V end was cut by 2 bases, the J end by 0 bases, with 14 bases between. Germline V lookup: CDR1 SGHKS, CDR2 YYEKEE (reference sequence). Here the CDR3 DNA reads TGTGCCAGCAGCTTAGCTAATGACAGACTGAACACTGAAGCTTTCTTT. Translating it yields CASSLANDRLNTEAFF.

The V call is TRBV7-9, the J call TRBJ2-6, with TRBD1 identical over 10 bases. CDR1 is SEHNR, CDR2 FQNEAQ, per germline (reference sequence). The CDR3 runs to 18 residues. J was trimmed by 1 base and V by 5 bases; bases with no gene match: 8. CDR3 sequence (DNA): TGTGCCAGCAGCCAGACAGGGGGCGCCCGTTCTGGGGCCAACGTCCTGACTTTC. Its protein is CASSQTGGARSGANVLTF.

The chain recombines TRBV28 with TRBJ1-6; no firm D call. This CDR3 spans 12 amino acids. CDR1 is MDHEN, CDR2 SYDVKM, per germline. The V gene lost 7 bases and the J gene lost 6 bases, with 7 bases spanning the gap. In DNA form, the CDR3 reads TGTGCCAGCATCGTCATTAATTCACCCCTCCACTTT. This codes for CASIVINSPLHF.

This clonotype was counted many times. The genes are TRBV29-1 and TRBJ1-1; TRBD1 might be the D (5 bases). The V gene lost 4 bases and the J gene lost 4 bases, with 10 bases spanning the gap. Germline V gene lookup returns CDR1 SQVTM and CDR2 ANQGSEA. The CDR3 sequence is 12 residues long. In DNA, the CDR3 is TGCAGCGTTGGTTGGGACGGCACTGAAGCTTTCTTT. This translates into CSVGWDGTEAFF. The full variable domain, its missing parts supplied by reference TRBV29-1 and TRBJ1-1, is SAVISQKPSRDICQRGTSLTIQCQVDSQVTMMFWYRQQPGQSLTLIATANQGSEATYESGFVIDKFPISRPNLTFSTLTVSNMSPEDSSIYLCSVGWDGTEAFFGQGTRLTVV.

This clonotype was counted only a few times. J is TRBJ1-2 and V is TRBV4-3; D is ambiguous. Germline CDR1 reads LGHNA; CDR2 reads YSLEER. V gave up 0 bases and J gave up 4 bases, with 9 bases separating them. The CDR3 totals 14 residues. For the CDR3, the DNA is TGCGCCAGCAGCCAAGATATTTTGGTCTATGGCTACACCTTC. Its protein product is CASSQDILVYGYTF.

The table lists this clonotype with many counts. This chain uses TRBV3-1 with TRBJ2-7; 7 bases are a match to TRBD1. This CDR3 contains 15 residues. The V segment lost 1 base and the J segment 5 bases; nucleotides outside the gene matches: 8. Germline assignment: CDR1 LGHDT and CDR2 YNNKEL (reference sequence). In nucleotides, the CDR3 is TGTGCCAGCAGCCAAGGACAGGGCTCGGGGAACGAGCAGTACTTC. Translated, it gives CASSQGQGSGNEQYF.

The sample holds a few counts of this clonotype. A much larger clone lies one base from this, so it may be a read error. This CDR3 is CASSLSERKDEQFF. The CDR3 DNA sequence: TGTGCCAGCAGTTTATCCGAGCGGAAGGATGAGCAGTTCTTC. V and J are TRBV28 and TRBJ2-1; tentative D call: TRBD2 (5 bases). CDR1 is MDHEN, CDR2 SYDVKM, per germline. The CDR3 loop spans 14 amino acids. The ends were cut back, 1 base at V and 8 bases at J, with 12 bases in the middle. Complete variable domain (other parts from reference TRBV28 and TRBJ2-1): DVKVTQSSRYLVKRTGEKVFLECVQDMDHENMFWYRQDPGLGLRLIYFSYDVKMKEKGDIPEGYSVSREKKERFSLILESASTNQTSMYLCASSLSERKDEQFFGPGTRLTVL.

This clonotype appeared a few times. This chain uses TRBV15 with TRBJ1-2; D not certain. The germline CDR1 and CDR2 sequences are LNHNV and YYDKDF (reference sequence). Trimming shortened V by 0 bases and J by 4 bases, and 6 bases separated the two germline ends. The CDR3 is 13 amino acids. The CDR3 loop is CATSRDASYGYTF. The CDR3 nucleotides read TGTGCCACCAGCAGAGATGCCAGCTATGGCTACACCTTC.

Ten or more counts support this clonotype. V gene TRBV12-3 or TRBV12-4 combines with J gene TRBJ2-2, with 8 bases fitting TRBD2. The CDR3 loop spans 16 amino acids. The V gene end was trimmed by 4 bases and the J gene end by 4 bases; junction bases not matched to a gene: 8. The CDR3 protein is CASSWGAGGRTGELFF. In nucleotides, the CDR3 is TGTGCCAGCAGTTGGGGGGCGGGAGGCCGCACCGGGGAGCTGTTTTTT.

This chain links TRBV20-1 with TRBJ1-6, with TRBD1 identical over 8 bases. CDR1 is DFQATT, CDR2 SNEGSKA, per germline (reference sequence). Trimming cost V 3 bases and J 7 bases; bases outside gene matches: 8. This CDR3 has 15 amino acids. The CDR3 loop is CSASLRTGPNSPLHF. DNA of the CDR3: TGCAGTGCTAGTTTAAGGACAGGGCCCAATTCACCCCTCCACTTT.

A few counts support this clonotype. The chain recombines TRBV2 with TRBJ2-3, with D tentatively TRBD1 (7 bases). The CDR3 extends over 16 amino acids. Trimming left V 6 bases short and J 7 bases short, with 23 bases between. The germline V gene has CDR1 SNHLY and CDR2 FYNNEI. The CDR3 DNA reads TGTGCCAGCAGCCGGGCCGGGGGCCAGGGGGAAAATACGCAGTATTTT. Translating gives CASSRAGGQGENTQYF. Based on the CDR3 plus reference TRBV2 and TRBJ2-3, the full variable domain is EPEVTQTPSHQVTQMGQEVILRCVPISNHLYFYWYRQILGQKVEFLVSFYNNEISEKSEIFDDQFSVERPDGSNFTLKIRSTKLEDSAMYFCASSRAGGQGENTQYFGPGTRLTVL.

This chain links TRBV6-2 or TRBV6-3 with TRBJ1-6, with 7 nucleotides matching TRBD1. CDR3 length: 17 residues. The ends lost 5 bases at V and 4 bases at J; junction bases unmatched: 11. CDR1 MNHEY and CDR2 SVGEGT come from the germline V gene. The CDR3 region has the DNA TGTGCCAGCAGTGAAGCGGGCAGGGGGGGTTATAATTCACCCCTCCACTTT. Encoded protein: CASSEAGRGGYNSPLHF.

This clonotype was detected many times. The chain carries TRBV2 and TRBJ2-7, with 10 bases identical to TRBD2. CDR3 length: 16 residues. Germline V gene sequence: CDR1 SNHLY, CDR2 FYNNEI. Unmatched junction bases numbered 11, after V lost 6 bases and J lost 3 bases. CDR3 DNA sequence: TGTGCCAGCAGCCAAAAACTAGCGGGATCAGGCTACGAGCAGTACTTC. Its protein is CASSQKLAGSGYEQYF.

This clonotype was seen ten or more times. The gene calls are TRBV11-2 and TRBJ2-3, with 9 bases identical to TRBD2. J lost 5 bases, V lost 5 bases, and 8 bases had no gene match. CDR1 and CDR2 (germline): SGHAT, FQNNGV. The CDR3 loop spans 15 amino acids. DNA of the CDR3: TGTGCCAGCAGCACCGGACTAGCGATGATAGATACGCAGTATTTT. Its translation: CASSTGLAMIDTQYF.

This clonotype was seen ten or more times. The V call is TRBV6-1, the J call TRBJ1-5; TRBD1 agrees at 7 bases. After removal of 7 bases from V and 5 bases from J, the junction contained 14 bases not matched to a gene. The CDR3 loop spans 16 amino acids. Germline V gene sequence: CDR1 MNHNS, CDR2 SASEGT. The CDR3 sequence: CASKPLETGRDQPQHF. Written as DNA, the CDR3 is TGTGCCAGCAAGCCGCTCGAGACAGGGAGAGATCAGCCCCAGCATTTT.